The next 23 T cell receptor beta chains were all read from a single sample in a study of blood T cell repertoires in COVID-19. Libraries were prepared by immunoSEQ multiplex PCR; TCRdb keeps only in-frame clonotypes and omits some of them. The sample lists roughly 200,000 clones, about nine tenths seen once, with 4% to 5% in the top ten. The sequenced material came from peripheral blood. These receptors were collected from a woman aged 25-40 years with acute or convalescent COVID-19.

V usage is TRBV6-2 or TRBV6-3 and J usage is TRBJ2-5; 11 bases fit TRBD2. The germline CDR1 and CDR2 sequences are MNHEY and SVGEGT. Trimming removed 5 bases from V and 5 bases from J; junction bases left unmatched: 4. The CDR3 is 14 residues long. Written as DNA, the CDR3 is TGTGCCAGCAGTACTAGCGGGAGAAGGGAGACCCAGTACTTC. Translating it yields CASSTSGRRETQYF.

The rearrangement uses TRBV6-5 and TRBJ2-1; D may be TRBD2 (7 bases). Trimming pared 6 bases from V and 11 bases from J, leaving 17 bases between. This CDR3 spans 13 amino acids. Per the germline V gene, CDR1 is MNHEY and CDR2 is SVGAGI. CDR3 amino acids: CASRGGAWKKQFF. The CDR3 DNA sequence: TGTGCCAGCAGGGGGGGGGCTTGGAAAAAGCAGTTCTTC.

The rearrangement links TRBV5-4 to TRBJ2-3; D possibly corresponds to TRBD1 (5 bases). The germline V gene encodes CDR1 SGHNT and CDR2 YYREEE (reference sequence). Trimming cost V 4 bases and J 7 bases, with 10 bases left between them. The CDR3 has 12 amino acids. The CDR3 sequence: CASSPQGNTQYF. For the CDR3, the DNA is TGTGCCAGCAGCCCGCAGGGCAATACGCAGTATTTT.

This chain connects TRBV28 to TRBJ2-4, with 12 nucleotides matching TRBD2. The ends lost 2 bases at V and 7 bases at J; junction bases unmatched: 9. The germline V gene has CDR1 MDHEN and CDR2 SYDVKM. This CDR3 region has 17 residues. CDR3: CASSLRLLAGGSNIQYF. The DNA of the CDR3 is TGTGCCAGCAGTTTACGCCTACTAGCGGGAGGCTCGAACATTCAGTACTTC.

J is TRBJ1-4 and V is TRBV7-8; 8 bases are shared with TRBD1. Germline V gene sequence: CDR1 SGHVS, CDR2 FQNEAQ. The junction had 9 bases not matched to a gene; V was cut back by 5 bases and J by 7 bases. The CDR3 extends over 15 amino acids. CDR3 coding DNA: TGTGCCAGCAGCCTGCAGGGGGCGAGCGGTGAAAAACTGTTTTTT. Its translation: CASSLQGASGEKLFF.

V is TRBV5-1 and J is TRBJ1-5; the match to TRBD1 covers 9 bases. The CDR3 is 14 residues long. The V gene end was trimmed by 4 bases and the J gene end by 7 bases; junction bases not matched to a gene: 6. Germline lookup yields CDR1 SGHRS and CDR2 YFSETQ. Here the CDR3 reads CASSPTGGWQPQHF. Here the CDR3 DNA reads TGCGCCAGCAGCCCTACAGGGGGCTGGCAGCCCCAGCATTTT.

V gene TRBV11-2 combines with J gene TRBJ2-3, with D tentatively TRBD2 (6 bases). Per the germline V gene, CDR1 is SGHAT and CDR2 is FQNNGV. The CDR3 contains 15 residues. V gave up 5 bases and J gave up 0 bases, with 12 bases separating them. Written as DNA, the CDR3 is TGTGCCAGCAGCCGGCGGGAAACTAGCACAGATACGCAGTATTTT. It encodes CASSRRETSTDTQYF.

The CDR3 DNA sequence: TGTGCCACTAGGGGGACAGGGCGCGTCACCGGGGAGCTGTTTTTT. Translating gives CATRGTGRVTGELFF. The chain recombines TRBV19 with TRBJ2-2; TRBD1 matches 9 bases. The CDR3 has 15 amino acids. Germline loops: CDR1 LNHDA, CDR2 SQIVND (reference sequence). Trimming took 10 bases from V and 4 from J; bases not matched to a gene: 10.

The chain recombines TRBV6-5 with TRBJ2-5, with 8 bases that match TRBD2. V trimming: 6 bases; J trimming: 5 bases; junction bases outside the gene matches: 8. The germline V gene has CDR1 MNHEY and CDR2 SVGAGI. CDR3 length: 14 amino acids. In DNA, the CDR3 is TGTGCCAGCAGCCAAGCGGGAGAGGATGAGACCCAGTACTTC. Encoded protein: CASSQAGEDETQYF.

This clone was observed a single time. The rearrangement joins TRBV28 to TRBJ1-1, with D unresolved. The length of the CDR3 is 14 residues. V lost 6 bases, J lost 3 bases, and 14 bases lay in between. Per germline, CDR1 MDHEN and CDR2 SYDVKM. The DNA of the CDR3 is TGTGCCAGCAGCCCCCCCCGGTTGGACACTGAAGCTTTCTTT. The encoded protein is CASSPPRLDTEAFF.

The genes are TRBV25-1 and TRBJ1-1; no clear D gene. The germline V gene encodes CDR1 MGHDK and CDR2 SYGVNS. CDR3 length: 12 residues. With 2 bases removed from V and 3 bases from J, the gap between germline ends came to 4 bases. CDR3 sequence reads: CASSEGHTEAFF. CDR3 DNA: TGTGCCAGCAGTGAAGGCCACACTGAAGCTTTCTTT. Full variable domain (missing parts from reference TRBV25-1 and TRBJ1-1): EADIYQTPRYLVIGTGKKITLECSQTMGHDKMYWYQQDPGMELHLIHYSYGVNSTEKGDLSSESTVSRIRTEHFPLTLESARPSHTSQYLCASSEGHTEAFFGQGTRLTVV.

The chain recombines TRBV5-1 with TRBJ1-5; D not certain. CDR3 length: 13 residues. Trimming stripped 1 base from V and 5 bases from J, with 7 bases between. Germline CDR1 SGHRS, CDR2 YFSETQ. For the CDR3, the DNA is TGCGCCAGCAGCTTGCGGGGAGATCAGCCCCAGCATTTT. Its protein product is CASSLRGDQPQHF.

The CDR3 DNA follows: TGTGCCAGCAGTTTTGGTCGGGGCAATCAGCCCCAGCATTTT. Its protein is CASSFGRGNQPQHF. The chain combines TRBV28 with TRBJ1-5; D unresolved. V lost 3 bases and J 2 bases, leaving 8 bases between the germline ends. CDR1 is MDHEN and CDR2 is SYDVKM in the germline V gene. This CDR3 is 14 amino acids long.

The chain's CDR3 is CASSTGWGEKLFF. In DNA, the CDR3 is TGTGCCAGCAGCACAGGGTGGGGTGAAAAACTGTTTTTT. V and J are TRBV28 and TRBJ1-4; tentatively, D is TRBD1 (6 bases). V shed 6 bases and J shed 7 bases, with 12 bases lying between them. The CDR3 spans 13 residues. Germline CDR1 reads MDHEN; CDR2 reads SYDVKM.

The chain uses TRBV19 and TRBJ2-3, with 10 nucleotides matching TRBD1. The germline V gene encodes CDR1 LNHDA and CDR2 SQIVND (reference sequence). Trimming took 5 bases from V and 6 from J; bases not matched to a gene: 14. The CDR3 covers 17 residues. The CDR3 here is CASSADRGPGLADTQYF. The CDR3 nucleotides are TGTGCCAGTAGTGCTGACAGGGGGCCGGGTTTGGCCGATACGCAGTATTTT.

CDR3 sequence: CASSQGVRTEAFF. CDR3 nucleotides: TGTGCCAGCAGCCAAGGAGTTCGGACTGAAGCTTTCTTT. The gene calls are TRBV14 and TRBJ1-1; D is unresolved. The length of the CDR3 is 13 residues. Germline CDR1 reads SGHDN; CDR2 reads FVKESK. V lost 1 base, J lost 5 bases, and 8 bases lay in between.

The chain combines TRBV30 with TRBJ1-5, with 7 bases fitting TRBD1. CDR3 length: 14 amino acids. CDR1 and CDR2 from the germline V gene are GTSNPN and SVGIG (reference sequence). V dropped 3 bases and J dropped 9; count of bases not matched to a gene: 11. CDR3 sequence reads: CAWSRQTGFGPQHF. The CDR3 DNA sequence: TGTGCCTGGAGCAGACAGACAGGGTTCGGGCCCCAGCATTTT. The entire variable domain, with the rest obtained from reference TRBV30 and TRBJ1-5, is as follows: SQTIHQWPATLVQPVGSPLSLECTVEGTSNPNLYWYRQAAGRGLQLLFYSVGIGQISSEVPQNLSASRPQDRQFILSSKKLLLSDSGFYLCAWSRQTGFGPQHFGDGTRLSIL.

The gene calls are TRBV3-1 (or the pseudogene TRBV3-2) and TRBJ2-5; tentative D call: TRBD1 (5 bases). In germline, CDR1 is LGHDT, CDR2 YNNKEL (reference sequence). CDR3 length: 14 residues. Between the trimmed V and J ends, which lost 2 bases and 4 bases, there was a span of 11 bases. CDR3 amino acids: CASSQKGAVETQYF. CDR3 coding DNA: TGTGCCAGCAGCCAAAAAGGGGCCGTAGAGACCCAGTACTTC.

The genes are TRBV5-8 and TRBJ2-7; D is perhaps TRBD2 (5 bases). The V and J ends lost 4 bases and 4 bases respectively, with 15 bases between them. The CDR3 is 14 amino acids. CDR1 is SGHTS and CDR2 is YDEGEE in the germline V gene. The CDR3 nucleotides are TGTGCCAGCAGCGCGGGCCCCTTGAGGTACGAGCAGTACTTC. This translates into CASSAGPLRYEQYF. Filled out from reference TRBV5-8 and TRBJ2-7, the complete variable domain reads EAGVTQSPTHLIKTRGQQATLRCSPISGHTSVYWYQQALGLGLQFLLWYDEGEERNRGNFPPRFSGRQFPNYSSELNVNALELEDSALYLCASSAGPLRYEQYFGPGTRLTVT.

DNA for the CDR3: TGTGCCTGGAACCCCACTAGCGGGAGTAATGAGCAGTTCTTC. Amino acids: CAWNPTSGSNEQFF. This chain connects TRBV30 to TRBJ2-1; 11 bases match TRBD2. Trimming removed 4 bases from V and 7 bases from J; junction bases left unmatched: 6. CDR1 GTSNPN and CDR2 SVGIG come from the germline V gene (reference sequence). This CDR3 has 14 amino acids. The full variable domain, in which reference TRBV30 and TRBJ2-1 provide the parts outside the CDR3, is SQTIHQWPATLVQPVGSPLSLECTVEGTSNPNLYWYRQAAGRGLQLLFYSVGIGQISSEVPQNLSASRPQDRQFILSSKKLLLSDSGFYLCAWNPTSGSNEQFFGPGTRLTVL.

The chain combines TRBV27 with TRBJ1-1; D call uncertain. There are 13 residues in the CDR3. The V gene's germline CDR1 is MNHEY and CDR2 SMNVEV (reference sequence). V was cut by 6 bases and J by 3 bases, with 11 bases left in between. The DNA of the CDR3 is TGTGCCAGCAGGAGGTTCGCTTACACTGAAGCTTTCTTT. This sequence encodes CASRRFAYTEAFF.

This clone was detected once. This sequence joins TRBV24-1 and TRBJ1-2; TRBD1 might be the D (5 bases). Per germline, CDR1 KGHDR and CDR2 SFDVKD. The ends were cut back, 3 bases at V and 7 bases at J, with 20 bases in the middle. This CDR3 region has 16 residues. The CDR3 nucleotides read TGTGCCACCAGTGATCCGGACCAGGGAGGGCCAAGTGGCTACACCTTC. This codes for CATSDPDQGGPSGYTF.

This clone turned up a few times. The chain carries TRBV2 and TRBJ1-1, with a tentative D call TRBD1 (5 bases). CDR1 is SNHLY, CDR2 FYNNEI, per germline. Trimming shortened V by 6 bases and J by 11 bases, and 10 bases separated the two germline ends. The CDR3 runs 10 residues. The CDR3 here is CASRGASAFF. The CDR3 DNA follows: TGTGCCAGCAGAGGGGCATCGGCTTTCTTT. Combining the CDR3 with reference TRBV2 and TRBJ1-1 gives the whole variable domain EPEVTQTPSHQVTQMGQEVILRCVPISNHLYFYWYRQILGQKVEFLVSFYNNEISEKSEIFDDQFSVERPDGSNFTLKIRSTKLEDSAMYFCASRGASAFFGQGTRLTVV.